The 17 T cell receptor beta chains below all came from one sample that was sequenced in a study of shared clonotypes between healthy human individuals. Clones were read by immunoSEQ multiplex PCR, and TCRdb kept only the in-frame ones, dropping some. In the table there are some 2,400,000 clones, approximately 96% of which are singletons. The sequenced sample consisted of naive CD4+ T cells sorted from blood. Subset specified: CD45RA+ positively selected. Receptor source: a man aged 18 to 30 in good health.

The chain couples TRBV4-1 to TRBJ1-1; D gene ambiguous. Trimming took 2 bases from V and 7 from J, leaving 8 bases between them. The CDR3 covers 12 residues. The germline V gene has CDR1 MGHRA and CDR2 YSYEKL. CDR3: CASSQLKGEAFF. CDR3 nucleotide sequence: TGCGCCAGCAGCCAATTGAAGGGTGAAGCTTTCTTT.

CDR3 amino acids: CASTPAGAGSYGYTF. CDR3 DNA: TGTGCCAGCACCCCTGCCGGGGCAGGTTCTTACGGCTACACCTTC. The gene calls are TRBV27 and TRBJ1-2, with D perhaps matching TRBD1 (5 bases). Germline V gene data show CDR1 as MNHEY and CDR2 as SMNVEV (reference sequence). The V end lost 7 bases, the J end lost 8 bases, and 23 bases lay between the germline ends. The CDR3 length is 15 residues.

The rearrangement uses TRBV10-3 and TRBJ1-1; TRBD1 aligns across 11 bases. V lost 6 bases to trimming and J lost 0 bases; unmatched junction nucleotides: 6. This CDR3 has 16 residues. Germline V gene lookup returns CDR1 ENHRY and CDR2 SYGVKD. This chain's CDR3 is CAISPWTGGLNTEAFF. CDR3 sequence (DNA): TGTGCCATCAGCCCTTGGACAGGGGGCTTGAACACTGAAGCTTTCTTT.

This sequence joins TRBV4-1 and TRBJ1-1, with a possible D match to TRBD1 (6 bases). This CDR3 region has 18 residues. Germline V gene data show CDR1 as MGHRA and CDR2 as YSYEKL. Trimming took off 3 bases at V and 0 bases at J, with 20 bases between the two ends. The CDR3: CASSQLTGIYAMNTEAFF. The CDR3 coding sequence is TGCGCCAGCAGCCAGCTTACAGGGATTTACGCTATGAACACTGAAGCTTTCTTT.

The gene calls are TRBV4-3 and TRBJ1-2; a weak D match, TRBD1 (5 bases). This CDR3 has 15 amino acids. Germline loops: CDR1 LGHNA, CDR2 YSLEER. V was clipped by 2 bases and J by 1 base, with 11 bases between them. As DNA, the CDR3 is TGCGCCAGCAGCCAAATCCGTGGGGGTAACTATGGCTACACCTTC. Amino acid sequence: CASSQIRGGNYGYTF.

This sequence joins TRBV19 and TRBJ1-6, with 7 bases fitting TRBD1. The ends lost 2 bases at V and 11 bases at J; junction bases unmatched: 6. Looked up from germline, CDR1 is LNHDA and CDR2 is SQIVND (reference sequence). This CDR3 spans 14 amino acids. CDR3 amino acids: CASSISQGGPPLHF. The DNA for the CDR3 is TGTGCCAGTAGTATAAGCCAGGGGGGACCACCCCTCCACTTT.

The chain couples TRBV10-3 to TRBJ2-7, with no clear D. V gave up 2 bases and J gave up 5 bases, with 13 bases separating them. This CDR3 spans 14 amino acids. Germline-derived CDR1 and CDR2 are ENHRY and SYGVKD. The CDR3 loop is CAISEGFVGDEQYF. Here the CDR3 DNA reads TGTGCCATCAGTGAGGGTTTCGTGGGCGACGAGCAGTACTTC.

The gene calls are TRBV5-1 and TRBJ1-1; D not resolved. Germline CDR1 and CDR2: SGHRS and YFSETQ. The CDR3 is 13 residues long. Between the trimmed V and J ends, which lost 1 base and 1 base, there was a span of 5 bases. The CDR3 sequence is CASSLFQNTEAFF. CDR3 sequence (DNA): TGCGCCAGCAGCTTGTTTCAGAACACTGAAGCTTTCTTT.

This chain's CDR3 is CASSSNRDLRYSNQPQHF. The CDR3 coding sequence is TGTGCCAGCAGTTCCAATCGGGACCTCCGTTATAGCAATCAGCCCCAGCATTTT. The chain carries TRBV5-6 and TRBJ1-5; D perhaps matches TRBD1 (5 bases). V lost 5 bases and J 0 bases, leaving 21 bases between the germline ends. The CDR3 length is 18 residues. Germline V CDR1 and CDR2: SGHDT, YYEEEE.

The chain employs TRBV10-3 and TRBJ1-1; TRBD1 agrees at 7 bases. V gave up 5 bases and J gave up 3 bases; unmatched junction bases: 3. The CDR3 contains 13 residues. The V gene's germline CDR1 is ENHRY and CDR2 SYGVKD. The CDR3, as DNA: TGTGCCATCAGTCGGGACAGCGACACTGAAGCTTTCTTT. Amino acids: CAISRDSDTEAFF.

This clone showed up just a few times. The chain employs TRBV6-5 and TRBJ2-7, with 9 positions matching TRBD2. The CDR3 is 14 residues long. Germline-derived CDR1 and CDR2 are MNHEY and SVGAGI. After removal of 5 bases from V and 6 bases from J, the junction contained 8 bases not matched to a gene. The DNA of the CDR3 is TGTGCCAGCAGTCCTGTAGCGGGAGTAGTCGAGCAGTACTTC. This encodes CASSPVAGVVEQYF.

The chain carries TRBV7-9 and TRBJ1-5; possibly TRBD1 for D (5 bases). Germline V lookup: CDR1 SEHNR, CDR2 FQNEAQ (reference sequence). Between the trimmed V and J ends, which lost 5 bases and 4 bases, there was a span of 15 bases. There are 15 residues in the CDR3. The CDR3 coding sequence is TGTGCCAGCAGCCCTCGAGGGGTCACTAATCAGCCCCAGCATTTT. The encoded protein is CASSPRGVTNQPQHF.

V usage is TRBV10-2 and J usage is TRBJ2-7; tentative D call: TRBD2 (5 bases). This CDR3 spans 15 amino acids. Germline V gene sequence: CDR1 WSHSY, CDR2 SAAADI. Trimming removed 5 bases from V and 2 bases from J, with 16 bases in between. Here the CDR3 reads CASSSVTSFPYEQYF. For the CDR3, the DNA is TGCGCCAGCAGTTCTGTTACTAGTTTTCCCTACGAGCAGTACTTC.

The V call is TRBV18, the J call TRBJ1-1; 8 bases line up with TRBD1. CDR3 length: 14 residues. Germline CDR1 and CDR2: KGHSH and LQKENI. V lost 1 base to trimming and J lost 12 bases; unmatched junction nucleotides: 10. This CDR3 reads CASSPLSGGNSPFF. For the CDR3, the DNA is TGTGCCAGCTCACCACTTTCAGGGGGCAATTCCCCTTTCTTT. The whole variable domain, filled in from reference TRBV18 and TRBJ1-1, reads NAGVMQNPRHLVRRRGQEARLRCSPMKGHSHVYWYRQLPEEGLKFMVYLQKENIIDESGMPKERFSAEFPKEGPSILRIQQVVRGDSAAYFCASSPLSGGNSPFFGQGTRLTVV.

The genes are TRBV7-9 and TRBJ1-1; no firm D call. Germline V gives CDR1 SEHNR, CDR2 FQNEAQ (reference sequence). Trimming cost V 6 bases and J 4 bases, with 18 bases left between them. This CDR3 is built from 15 residues. Here the CDR3 reads CASSYAGLSPTEAFF. CDR3 DNA: TGTGCCAGCAGTTATGCGGGGTTATCCCCCACTGAAGCTTTCTTT.

The rearrangement uses TRBV9 and TRBJ2-3; 7 nucleotides line up with TRBD1. The CDR3 contains 17 residues. Germline V gene data show CDR1 as SGDLS and CDR2 as YYNGEE. The J segment lost 2 bases and the V segment lost 0 bases, leaving 9 bases of the junction unmatched. In nucleotides, the CDR3 is TGTGCCAGCAGCGTAGTTGGGGTGACAGGGTTCACAGATACGCAGTATTTT. Protein product: CASSVVGVTGFTDTQYF.

The chain couples TRBV4-3 to TRBJ2-1; D unresolved. The germline V gene encodes CDR1 LGHNA and CDR2 YSLEER. CDR3 length: 15 amino acids. V was shortened by 4 bases and J by 0 bases, with 10 bases between the two germline ends. CDR3 in DNA: TGCGCCAGCAGCCGGACGGATAGCTCCTACAATGAGCAGTTCTTC. Its protein is CASSRTDSSYNEQFF.